Below, 8 T cell receptor beta chains from the same sample are listed, as sequenced in a study of blood T cell repertoires in COVID-19. The data were produced by immunoSEQ multiplex PCR, yet TCRdb's version contains in-frame clones alone and is incomplete. The table includes about 150,000 clones, about 81% detected once. The sample was PBMCs or T cells enriched from blood (not recorded which). The origin of the receptors is a man aged 50-60 years who had recovered from COVID-19.

The chain is built from TRBV4-1 and TRBJ1-1; D not certain. Looked up from germline, CDR1 is MGHRA and CDR2 is YSYEKL. There are 13 residues in the CDR3. V lost 1 base and J 0 bases, leaving 3 bases between the germline ends. DNA of the CDR3: TGCGCCAGCAGCCAAGCGGTGAACACTGAAGCTTTCTTT. The encoded protein is CASSQAVNTEAFF.

This clone was observed a handful of times. This chain connects TRBV12-3 or TRBV12-4 to TRBJ1-1; D is undetermined. The CDR3 contains 13 residues. The V gene lost 1 base and the J gene lost 7 bases, with 10 bases spanning the gap. The CDR3 protein is CASSLDRYSEAFF. The CDR3, as DNA: TGTGCCAGCAGTTTAGACCGATATAGTGAAGCTTTCTTT.

The chain couples TRBV12-3 or TRBV12-4 to TRBJ2-7; a possible D gene is TRBD1 (5 bases). Deletions cut 7 bases from V and 3 bases from J, with 13 bases between. This CDR3 has 13 amino acids. The CDR3 loop is CASTGDRDYEQYF. As DNA, the CDR3 is TGTGCCAGCACCGGAGACAGAGACTACGAGCAGTACTTC.

The CDR3 bases are TGTGCCATCAGTGAAGGGACAGCATCTAACTATGGCTACACCTTC. Encoded protein: CAISEGTASNYGYTF. This sequence joins TRBV10-3 and TRBJ1-2; 7 bases fit TRBD1. Germline V gene data show CDR1 as ENHRY and CDR2 as SYGVKD. The CDR3 totals 15 residues. Trimming cost V 3 bases and J 0 bases; bases outside gene matches: 4.

This CDR3 reads CASTSGGSNEKLFF. CDR3 coding DNA: TGTGCCAGCACGTCGGGGGGTTCTAATGAAAAACTGTTTTTT. This chain links TRBV7-9 with TRBJ1-4; tentatively, D is TRBD1 (5 bases). Per the germline V gene, CDR1 is SEHNR and CDR2 is FQNEAQ (reference sequence). V shed 7 bases and J shed 3 bases, with 12 bases lying between them. This CDR3 spans 14 amino acids.

The gene calls are TRBV29-1 and TRBJ1-1, with D maybe TRBD1 (6 bases). The germline V gene encodes CDR1 SQVTM and CDR2 ANQGSEA. This CDR3 contains 13 residues. V lost 3 bases and J lost 6, with 14 bases in between. CDR3 amino acids: CSVERGAGPEAFF. Here the CDR3 DNA reads TGCAGCGTTGAGCGGGGGGCCGGACCTGAAGCTTTCTTT.

The chain employs TRBV2 and TRBJ2-3, with TRBD2 identical over 8 bases. The CDR3 contains 15 residues. The V and J ends lost 5 bases and 1 base, in that order; junction bases with no gene match: 5. Germline CDR1 and CDR2: SNHLY and FYNNEI. The CDR3 DNA is TGTGCCAGCAGTCCGACGACTAGCGGCACAGATACGCAGTATTTT. Translated: CASSPTTSGTDTQYF.

This clone was observed a handful of times. The chain couples TRBV11-3 to TRBJ1-2; the D gene is possibly TRBD1 (5 bases). With 3 bases removed from V and 8 bases from J, the gap between germline ends came to 10 bases. CDR3 size: 12 residues. Looked up from germline, CDR1 is SGHNT and CDR2 is YENEEA. The CDR3 sequence: CASSFGARGYTF. The CDR3 DNA is TGTGCCAGCAGCTTTGGGGCTAGGGGCTACACCTTC.